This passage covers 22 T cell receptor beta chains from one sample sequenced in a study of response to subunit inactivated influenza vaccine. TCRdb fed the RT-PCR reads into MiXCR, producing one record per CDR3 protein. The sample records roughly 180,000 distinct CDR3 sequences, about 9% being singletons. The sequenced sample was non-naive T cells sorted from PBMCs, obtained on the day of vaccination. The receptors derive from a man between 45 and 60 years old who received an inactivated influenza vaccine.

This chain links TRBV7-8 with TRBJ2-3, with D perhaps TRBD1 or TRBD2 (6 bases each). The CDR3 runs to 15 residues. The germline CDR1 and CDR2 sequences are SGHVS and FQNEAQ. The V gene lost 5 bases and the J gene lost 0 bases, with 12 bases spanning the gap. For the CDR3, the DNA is TGTGCCAGCAGCGCGGGGACATCAAGCACAGATACGCAGTATTTT. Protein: CASSAGTSSTDTQYF.

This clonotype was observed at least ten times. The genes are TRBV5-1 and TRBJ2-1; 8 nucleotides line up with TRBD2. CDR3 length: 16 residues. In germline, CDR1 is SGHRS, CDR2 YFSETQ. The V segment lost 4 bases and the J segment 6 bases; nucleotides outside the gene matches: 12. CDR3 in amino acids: CASSPSGLVKPNEQFF. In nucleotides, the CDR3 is TGCGCCAGCAGCCCTTCGGGACTAGTGAAACCCAATGAGCAGTTCTTC. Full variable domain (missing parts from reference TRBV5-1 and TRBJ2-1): KAGVTQTPRYLIKTRGQQVTLSCSPISGHRSVSWYQQTPGQGLQFLFEYFSETQRNKGNFPGRFSGRQFSNSRSEMNVSTLELGDSALYLCASSPSGLVKPNEQFFGPGTRLTVL.

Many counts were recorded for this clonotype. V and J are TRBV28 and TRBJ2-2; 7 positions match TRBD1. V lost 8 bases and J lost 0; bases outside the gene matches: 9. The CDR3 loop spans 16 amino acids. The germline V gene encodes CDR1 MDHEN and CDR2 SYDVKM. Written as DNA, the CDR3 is TGTGCCAGCCGGGACAGCCGAATCCCGAACACCGGGGAGCTGTTTTTT. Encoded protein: CASRDSRIPNTGELFF. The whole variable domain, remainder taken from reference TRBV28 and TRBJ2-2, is DVKVTQSSRYLVKRTGEKVFLECVQDMDHENMFWYRQDPGLGLRLIYFSYDVKMKEKGDIPEGYSVSREKKERFSLILESASTNQTSMYLCASRDSRIPNTGELFFGEGSRLTVL.

For the CDR3, the DNA is TGTGCCAGCTCACCACAGGCGGCTAACTATGGCTACACCTTC. Translation gives CASSPQAANYGYTF. The chain employs TRBV18 and TRBJ1-2; D is undetermined. Trimming took off 1 base at V and 0 bases at J, with 6 bases between the two ends. Germline CDR1 reads KGHSH; CDR2 reads LQKENI. This CDR3 is 14 amino acids long.

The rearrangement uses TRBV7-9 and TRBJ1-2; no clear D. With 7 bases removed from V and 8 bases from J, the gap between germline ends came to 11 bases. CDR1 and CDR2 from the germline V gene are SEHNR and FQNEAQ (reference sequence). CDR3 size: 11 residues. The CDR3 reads CASNLNDGYTF. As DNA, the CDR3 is TGTGCCAGCAACCTCAACGACGGCTACACCTTC.

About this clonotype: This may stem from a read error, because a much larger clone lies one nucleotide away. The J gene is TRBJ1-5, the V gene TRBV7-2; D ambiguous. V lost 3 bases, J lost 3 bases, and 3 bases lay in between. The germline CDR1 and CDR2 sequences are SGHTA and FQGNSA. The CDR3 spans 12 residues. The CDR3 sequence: CASSFNNQPQHF. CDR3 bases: TGTGCCAGCAGCTTTAACAATCAGCCCCAGCATTTT.

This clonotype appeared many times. CDR3 amino acids: CASSLKYQETQYF. In DNA, the CDR3 is TGTGCCAGCAGTTTAAAGTACCAAGAGACCCAGTACTTC. The chain employs TRBV12-3 or TRBV12-4 and TRBJ2-5, with unresolved D. Trimming shortened V by 2 bases and J by 0 bases, and 4 bases separated the two germline ends. The CDR3 totals 13 residues.

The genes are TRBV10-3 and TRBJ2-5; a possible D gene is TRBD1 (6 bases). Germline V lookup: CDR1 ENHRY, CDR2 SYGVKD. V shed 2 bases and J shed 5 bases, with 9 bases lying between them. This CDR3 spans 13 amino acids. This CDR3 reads CAISEDRRETQYF. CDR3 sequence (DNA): TGTGCCATCAGTGAGGACAGGCGGGAGACCCAGTACTTC.

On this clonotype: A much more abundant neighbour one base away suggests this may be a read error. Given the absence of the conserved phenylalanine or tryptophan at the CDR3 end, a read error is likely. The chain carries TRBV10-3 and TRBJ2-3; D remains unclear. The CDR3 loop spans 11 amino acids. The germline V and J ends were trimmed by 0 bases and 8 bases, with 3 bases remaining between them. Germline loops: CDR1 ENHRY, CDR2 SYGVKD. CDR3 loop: CAISESRTQYS. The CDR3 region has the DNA TGTGCCATCAGTGAGTCGCGTACGCAGTATTCT.

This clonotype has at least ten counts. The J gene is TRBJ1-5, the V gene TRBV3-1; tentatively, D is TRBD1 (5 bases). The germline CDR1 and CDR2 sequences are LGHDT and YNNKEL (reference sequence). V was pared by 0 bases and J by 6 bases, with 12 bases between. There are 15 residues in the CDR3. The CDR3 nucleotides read TGTGCCAGCAGCCAAGATCTCCGGGGCAGTCAGCCCCAGCATTTT. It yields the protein CASSQDLRGSQPQHF.

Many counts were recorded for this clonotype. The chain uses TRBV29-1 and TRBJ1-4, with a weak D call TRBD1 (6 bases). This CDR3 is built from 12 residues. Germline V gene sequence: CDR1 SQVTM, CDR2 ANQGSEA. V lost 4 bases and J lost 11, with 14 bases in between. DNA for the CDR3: TGCAGCGTTGCAATTAGGGGGAGGAAACTGTTTTTT. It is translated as CSVAIRGRKLFF.

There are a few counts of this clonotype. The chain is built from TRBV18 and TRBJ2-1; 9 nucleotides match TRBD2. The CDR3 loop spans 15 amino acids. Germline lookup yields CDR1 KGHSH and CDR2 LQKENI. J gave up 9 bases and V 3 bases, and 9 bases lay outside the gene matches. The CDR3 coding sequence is TGTGCCAGCTCACCCGTCAGCGGGGGGCAGGGTGAGCAGTTCTTC. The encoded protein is CASSPVSGGQGEQFF.

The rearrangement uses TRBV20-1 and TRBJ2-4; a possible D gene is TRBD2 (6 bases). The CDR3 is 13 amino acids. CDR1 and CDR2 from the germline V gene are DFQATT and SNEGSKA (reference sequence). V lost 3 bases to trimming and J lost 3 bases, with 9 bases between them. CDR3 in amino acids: CSASMGGKNIQYF. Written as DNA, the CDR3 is TGCAGTGCTAGCATGGGGGGCAAAAACATTCAGTACTTC.

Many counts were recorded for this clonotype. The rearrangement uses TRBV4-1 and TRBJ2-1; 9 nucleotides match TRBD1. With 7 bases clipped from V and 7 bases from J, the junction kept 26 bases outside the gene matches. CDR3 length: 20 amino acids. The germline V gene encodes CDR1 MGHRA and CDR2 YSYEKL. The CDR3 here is CASTAYGTGFIGGAVNEQFF. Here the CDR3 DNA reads TGCGCCAGCACCGCATACGGGACAGGGTTTATAGGGGGGGCGGTTAATGAGCAGTTCTTC.

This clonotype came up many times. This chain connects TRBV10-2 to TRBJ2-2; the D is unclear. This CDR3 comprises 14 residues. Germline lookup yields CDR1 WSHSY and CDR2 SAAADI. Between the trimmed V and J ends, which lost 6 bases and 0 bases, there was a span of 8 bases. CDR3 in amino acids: CASRIGSNTGELFF. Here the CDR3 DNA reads TGCGCCAGCAGGATAGGGTCGAACACCGGGGAGCTGTTTTTT.

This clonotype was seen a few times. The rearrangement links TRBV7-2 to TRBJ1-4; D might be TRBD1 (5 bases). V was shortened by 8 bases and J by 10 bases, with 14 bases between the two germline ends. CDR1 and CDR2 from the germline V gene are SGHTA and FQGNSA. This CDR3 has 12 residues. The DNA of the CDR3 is TGTGCCAGCGGGATTAGGGACGGAAAACTGTTTTTT. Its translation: CASGIRDGKLFF.

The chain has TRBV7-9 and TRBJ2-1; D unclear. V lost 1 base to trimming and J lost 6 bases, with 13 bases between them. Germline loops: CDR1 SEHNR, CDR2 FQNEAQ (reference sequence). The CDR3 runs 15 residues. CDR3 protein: CASSLVGTLGNEQFF. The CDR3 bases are TGTGCCAGCAGCTTAGTCGGAACACTGGGCAATGAGCAGTTCTTC.

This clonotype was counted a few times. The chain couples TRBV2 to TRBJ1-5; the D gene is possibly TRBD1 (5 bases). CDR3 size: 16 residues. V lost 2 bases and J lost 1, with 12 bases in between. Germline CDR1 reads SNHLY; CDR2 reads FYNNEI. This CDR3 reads CASSELWGLSNQPQHF. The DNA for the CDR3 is TGTGCCAGCAGTGAATTGTGGGGGTTGAGCAATCAGCCCCAGCATTTT.

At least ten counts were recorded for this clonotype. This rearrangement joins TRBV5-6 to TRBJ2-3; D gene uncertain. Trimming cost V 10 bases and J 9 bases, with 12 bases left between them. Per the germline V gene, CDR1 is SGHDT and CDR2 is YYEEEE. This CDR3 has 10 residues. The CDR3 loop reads CAGSPATQYF. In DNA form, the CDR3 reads TGTGCCGGGTCCCCTGCGACGCAGTATTTT.

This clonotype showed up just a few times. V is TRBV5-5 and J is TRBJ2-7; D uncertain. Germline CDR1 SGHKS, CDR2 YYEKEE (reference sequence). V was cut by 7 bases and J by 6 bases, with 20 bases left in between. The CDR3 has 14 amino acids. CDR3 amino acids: CASQPDSDFVEQYF. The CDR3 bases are TGTGCCAGCCAACCAGACTCCGATTTTGTCGAGCAGTACTTC.

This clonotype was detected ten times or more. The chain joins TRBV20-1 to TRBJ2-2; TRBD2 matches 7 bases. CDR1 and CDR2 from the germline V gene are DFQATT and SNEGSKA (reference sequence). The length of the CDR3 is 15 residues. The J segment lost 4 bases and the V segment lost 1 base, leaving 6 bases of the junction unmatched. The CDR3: CSARVRLASTGELFF. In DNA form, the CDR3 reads TGCAGTGCTAGAGTTCGACTAGCTTCCACCGGGGAGCTGTTTTTT.

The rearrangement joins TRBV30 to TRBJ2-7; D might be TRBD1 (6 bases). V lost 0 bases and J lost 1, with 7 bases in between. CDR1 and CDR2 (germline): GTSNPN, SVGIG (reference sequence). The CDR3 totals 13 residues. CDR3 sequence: CAWSVQGSYEQYF. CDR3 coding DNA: TGTGCCTGGAGTGTTCAGGGGTCCTACGAGCAGTACTTC.